This T cell receptor beta chain originates from a study of blood T cell repertoires in COVID-19. Across the whole study: Samples representing acute and convalescent COVID-19 were sourced from the United States, Italy and Spain. T cells, B-cell-depleted T cells, or PBMCs supplied cDNA or gDNA.

Original processing methods: Amplification from reference gene primers served as the basis for estimated nucleated cell counts. The data were produced by immunoSEQ multiplex PCR, yet TCRdb's version contains in-frame clones alone and is incomplete. The V and J calls and clone size come from that table; D and trimming were worked out from the DNA. The profile shows 200,000 to 250,000 clones, approximately 90% of them singletons. The Seattle patients joined while their infection was active and were tracked longitudinally afterward. CDR3 length: 12 residues. The germline V and J ends were trimmed by 5 bases and 3 bases, with 6 bases remaining between them.

The sequenced sample was peripheral blood. This TCR came from a woman aged 45-60 years with COVID-19, enrolled during active disease. The chain links TRBV12-3 or TRBV12-4 to TRBJ2-3; tentatively, D is TRBD1 (6 bases). Here the CDR3 reads CASSRGTDTQYF. DNA of the CDR3: TGTGCCAGCAGTAGGGGGACAGATACGCAGTATTTT.